This T cell receptor beta chain was captured in a study of T cell responses to AZD1222 COVID-19 vaccine. Study observations and caveats: Reportedly, close to half of spike-specific TCRs are directed against unmutated variant regions.

CDR1 is SGHRS, CDR2 YFSETQ, per germline. With 4 bases clipped from V and 3 bases from J, the junction kept 4 bases outside the gene matches. The CDR3 totals 14 residues. The repertoire was sequenced with immunoSEQ multiplex PCR; TCRdb's copy has only in-frame clones and lacks some. The data contain approximately 94,000 clones, approximately 87% of them singletons. The sample holds one count of this clone. Its target is unknown. The material sequenced was peripheral blood, taken on day 0 of AZD1222 vaccination. The V call is TRBV5-1, the J call TRBJ1-3; 7 bases align to TRBD1. The source of this sequence is an adult in good health. Here the CDR3 DNA reads TGCGCCAGCAGCCAGGACAGGAATGGAAACACCATATATTTT. It translates to CASSQDRNGNTIYF.